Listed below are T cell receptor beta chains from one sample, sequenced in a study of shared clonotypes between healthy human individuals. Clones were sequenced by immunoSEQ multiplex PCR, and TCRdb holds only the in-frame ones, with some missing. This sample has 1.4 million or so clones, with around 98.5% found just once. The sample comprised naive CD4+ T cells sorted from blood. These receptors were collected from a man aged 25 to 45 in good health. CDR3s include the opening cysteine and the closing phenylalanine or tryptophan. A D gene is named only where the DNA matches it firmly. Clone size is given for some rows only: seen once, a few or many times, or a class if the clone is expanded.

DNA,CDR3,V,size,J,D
TGTGCCAGCTCACCGGTGACAGGGGTCGACAATGAGCAGTTCTTC,CASSPVTGVDNEQFF,TRBV18,.,TRBJ2-1,TRBD1
TGTGCCTGGGGGACGGTGGGCTACACCTTC,CAWGTVGYTF,TRBV30,.,TRBJ1-2,.
TGTGCCTGGAGTGGGGGGAGACCAGAGACCCAGTACTTC,CAWSGGRPETQYF,TRBV30,.,TRBJ2-5,.
TGTGCCAGCGCACCCCCGGGGAGGGGGCACAATGAGCAGTTCTTC,CASAPPGRGHNEQFF,TRBV19,.,TRBJ2-1,.
TGCAGCGTTGGCAGGGGCTACGAGCAGTACTTC,CSVGRGYEQYF,TRBV29-1,.,TRBJ2-7,.
TGTGCCACCGGCCTAGGACTAGCGGAGATCTACGAGCAGTACTTC,CATGLGLAEIYEQYF,TRBV15,.,TRBJ2-7,TRBD2
TGTGCCATCACAGGGGATGCAACCTACGAGCAGTACTTC,CAITGDATYEQYF,TRBV10-3,.,TRBJ2-7,.
TGTGCCAGCACCGAGATGGGAAGCTCCTACGAGCAGTACTTC,CASTEMGSSYEQYF,TRBV5-4,.,TRBJ2-7,.
TGCGCCAGCAGCTTGGCCAACCTCGTTGGGGGAACTAGCACAGATACGCAGTATTTT,CASSLANLVGGTSTDTQYF,TRBV5-1,.,TRBJ2-3,.
TGTGCCATCAGTGACAAGGGACAGGGGGCATCGGGACTTGGGGACACCATATATTTT,CAISDKGQGASGLGDTIYF,TRBV10-3,.,TRBJ1-3,TRBD1
TGTGCCAGCAGTGAAGTCAGGGTAACTAATGAAAAACTGTTTTTT,CASSEVRVTNEKLFF,TRBV2,.,TRBJ1-4,.
TGTGCCAGCAGCTTAGATTTAGGGCTAGCGGGAGAGGCCGGGGAGCTGTTTTTT,CASSLDLGLAGEAGELFF,TRBV11-2,once,TRBJ2-2,TRBD2
TGTGCCAGCAGTTCTGGACTTATCCGAGCCAAAAACATTCAGTACTTC,CASSSGLIRAKNIQYF,TRBV28,.,TRBJ2-4,.
TGTGCCAGCAGCTCGAGTAGACAGGTGGCCTACAATGAGCAGTTCTTC,CASSSSRQVAYNEQFF,TRBV11-3,once,TRBJ2-1,.
TGTGCCAGCAGCCTCCGGACTAGCGGGAGGGTGCCTTACAATGAGCAGTTCTTC,CASSLRTSGRVPYNEQFF,TRBV14,once,TRBJ2-1,TRBD2
TGTGCCAGCAATCCCTCGGGGGAGACCCAGTACTTC,CASNPSGETQYF,TRBV2,.,TRBJ2-5,.
TGTGCCAGCAGTGACTTCCGCATTGGGAGCAATCAGCCCCAGCATTTT,CASSDFRIGSNQPQHF,TRBV6-1,few,TRBJ1-5,.
TGTGCCAGCAGCTTAGGAGGGTACAATGAGCAGTTCTTC,CASSLGGYNEQFF,TRBV11-2,.,TRBJ2-1,.
TGCGCCAGCAGCGGCACTAGCGGGGACTACGAGCAGTACTTC,CASSGTSGDYEQYF,TRBV5-1,.,TRBJ2-7,TRBD2
TGCGCCAGCAGCCCTGGACTAGCGGCCACAGATACGCAGTATTTT,CASSPGLAATDTQYF,TRBV10-1,.,TRBJ2-3,TRBD2
TGTGCCAGCTCTTTAGGCGGGAACGAGCAGTACTTC,CASSLGGNEQYF,TRBV18,once,TRBJ2-7,.
TGCGCCAGCAGCCAAGGCCAGAATAGCAATCAGCCCCAGCATTTT,CASSQGQNSNQPQHF,TRBV4-1,.,TRBJ1-5,.
TGCGCCAGCACTCAAACTAGCGGGGTTTCCTACGAGCAGTACTTC,CASTQTSGVSYEQYF,TRBV10-2,.,TRBJ2-7,TRBD2
TGTGCCAGCAGTTACGGGACAGATCAGCCCCAGCATTTT,CASSYGTDQPQHF,TRBV6-5,.,TRBJ1-5,TRBD1
TGCGCCAGCAGCTTGGGAAGGGTTGAGTACCCCTACAATGAGCAGTTCTTC,CASSLGRVEYPYNEQFF,TRBV5-1,.,TRBJ2-1,.
TGTGCCAGCAGCTTGTCACCATTTGGGGGGGACGATGGCTACACCTTC,CASSLSPFGGDDGYTF,TRBV5-4,.,TRBJ1-2,.
TGCGCCAGCAGCCCCAGGGGGGGACAGGGGATTTACGAGCAGTACTTC,CASSPRGGQGIYEQYF,TRBV4-1,.,TRBJ2-7,TRBD1
TGTGCCAGCAGAACTCCAAAGGGTTGGTACTACGAGCAGTACTTC,CASRTPKGWYYEQYF,TRBV6-5,.,TRBJ2-7,.
TGCGCCAGCAGCTTGCCGGGGGTTGGTTACGAGCAGTACTTC,CASSLPGVGYEQYF,TRBV5-1,.,TRBJ2-7,.
TGTGCCAGCAGCTTAGCAGGGAGTTTCTACAATGAGCAGTTCTTC,CASSLAGSFYNEQFF,TRBV7-8,.,TRBJ2-1,.
TGTGCCAGCAGCCAAGAGTTGGGTGTCACAGATACGCAGTATTTT,CASSQELGVTDTQYF,TRBV14,.,TRBJ2-3,.
TGTGCCAGCAGTTGGGAGACAGGGTTTGAGCAGTTCTTC,CASSWETGFEQFF,TRBV28,.,TRBJ2-1,TRBD1
TGTGCCAGCAGCCGAGGACTAGCGGCCCCTTACGAGCAGTACTTC,CASSRGLAAPYEQYF,TRBV4-2,.,TRBJ2-7,TRBD2
TGTGCCAGCAGTCACGGACAGGGTACGGCTTTTGGCTACACCTTC,CASSHGQGTAFGYTF,TRBV28,.,TRBJ1-2,TRBD1
TGTGCCAGCAGTGAAAGAAACCAGAGGGCACATGGCTACACCTTC,CASSERNQRAHGYTF,TRBV6-1,once,TRBJ1-2,.
TGTGCCAGCAGTGACTCAACAGGGGGTTTATTTGGCTACACCTTC,CASSDSTGGLFGYTF,TRBV6-5,.,TRBJ1-2,TRBD1
TGTGCCAGCAGCTCCTTGGCTAGCGGCAAAAACAATGAGCAGTTCTTC,CASSSLASGKNNEQFF,TRBV7-3,.,TRBJ2-1,TRBD2
TGTGCCAGCAGCTTAGGGCGGGAGCCCTCCTACGAGCAGTACTTC,CASSLGREPSYEQYF,TRBV7-6,.,TRBJ2-7,TRBD2
TGTGCCAGCAGCGTATCAGGGGTCTTAGGAGAGCAGTACTTC,CASSVSGVLGEQYF,TRBV9,.,TRBJ2-7,.
TGTGCCAGCAGCTTCCTTTCGGGGCACAGGGGAGAGACTGAAGCTTTCTTT,CASSFLSGHRGETEAFF,TRBV7-8,.,TRBJ1-1,TRBD1
TGTGCCAGCAGCCTGACTGGGTACAATGAGCAGTTCTTC,CASSLTGYNEQFF,TRBV11-2,.,TRBJ2-1,.
TGTGCCATCAGTGGGAACAGGGGAATTAGCACAGATACGCAGTATTTT,CAISGNRGISTDTQYF,TRBV10-3,.,TRBJ2-3,TRBD1